Following are 30 T cell receptor beta chains from one sample sequenced in a study of T cell responses to AZD1222 COVID-19 vaccine. Measured with immunoSEQ multiplex PCR; TCRdb has only the in-frame clones, and not every one. The sample includes around 71,000 clones, about 82% of them seen just once. The sample in question was peripheral blood, obtained on day 0 of AZD1222 vaccination. The source of these receptors is an adult in good health.

This clone showed up just a few times. The chain recombines TRBV5-1 with TRBJ2-7; perhaps TRBD1 as D (5 bases). The germline gives CDR1 SGHRS, CDR2 YFSETQ. This CDR3 has 14 residues. The V gene lost 4 bases and the J gene lost 0 bases, with 11 bases spanning the gap. CDR3 sequence reads: CASSQDSYSYEQYF. The DNA of the CDR3 is TGCGCCAGCAGCCAAGACAGTTACTCCTACGAGCAGTACTTC.

V is TRBV14 and J is TRBJ2-6; the D is unclear. Germline assignment: CDR1 SGHDN and CDR2 FVKESK. Trimming pared 1 base from V and 6 bases from J, leaving 4 bases between. This CDR3 region has 13 residues. This CDR3 reads CASSQVAANVLTF. The CDR3 DNA is TGTGCCAGCAGCCAAGTGGCGGCCAACGTCCTGACTTTC.

The rearrangement links TRBV11-2 to TRBJ2-5, with D unclear. The CDR3 is 15 residues long. V lost 4 bases and J 0 bases, leaving 12 bases between the germline ends. Germline CDR1 is SGHAT and CDR2 is FQNNGV. CDR3 coding DNA: TGTGCCAGCAGCTCCTACCGGGCGGACCAAGAGACCCAGTACTTC. Translating gives CASSSYRADQETQYF.

The chain recombines TRBV12-3 or TRBV12-4 with TRBJ1-2, with 8 bases identical to TRBD1. The V gene end was trimmed by 6 bases and the J gene end by 7 bases; junction bases not matched to a gene: 7. The CDR3 is 13 amino acids. The CDR3 region is CASRSTGVAGYTF. Here the CDR3 DNA reads TGTGCCAGCAGGTCGACAGGGGTTGCTGGCTACACCTTC.

The chain combines TRBV5-4 with TRBJ2-5; D unclear. Trimming took 4 bases from V and 2 from J, leaving 15 bases between them. Germline-derived CDR1 and CDR2 are SGHNT and YYREEE (reference sequence). This CDR3 is built from 15 residues. The CDR3 DNA is TGTGCCAGCAGCCCCGGGTCCCTTGGGCAAGAGACCCAGTACTTC. As protein: CASSPGSLGQETQYF.

V usage is TRBV12-3 or TRBV12-4 and J usage is TRBJ1-5; TRBD1 agrees at 9 bases. The CDR3 is 13 residues long. Germline trimming cut 6 bases from V and 9 bases from J; bases unmatched to any gene: 6. The CDR3 sequence is CASRGTGLGPQHF. For the CDR3, the DNA is TGTGCCAGCAGGGGGACAGGGTTGGGGCCCCAGCATTTT.

The V gene is TRBV5-1, the J gene TRBJ2-7; TRBD1 agrees at 7 bases. This CDR3 is 15 amino acids long. Germline V gene sequence: CDR1 SGHRS, CDR2 YFSETQ. The junction had 11 bases not matched to a gene; V was cut back by 2 bases and J by 6 bases. CDR3 nucleotides: TGCGCCAGCAGCTTTCAGACAGGGCAATCGGGCGAGCAGTACTTC. Its translation is CASSFQTGQSGEQYF. Full variable domain (rest looked up from reference TRBV5-1 and TRBJ2-7): KAGVTQTPRYLIKTRGQQVTLSCSPISGHRSVSWYQQTPGQGLQFLFEYFSETQRNKGNFPGRFSGRQFSNSRSEMNVSTLELGDSALYLCASSFQTGQSGEQYFGPGTRLTVT.

The CDR3 region has the DNA TGTGCCAGTAAATGGGACTATAATTCACCCCTCCACTTT. Amino acid sequence: CASKWDYNSPLHF. The chain uses TRBV6-5 and TRBJ1-6; D call uncertain. Trimming removed 9 bases at V and 3 bases at J, with 9 bases between. The CDR3 has 13 amino acids. Germline V lookup: CDR1 MNHEY, CDR2 SVGAGI.

There are a few counts of this clone. The genes are TRBV2 and TRBJ2-1; D might be TRBD2 (5 bases). There are 13 residues in the CDR3. CDR1 and CDR2 (germline): SNHLY, FYNNEI. V lost 3 bases and J 6 bases, leaving 9 bases between the germline ends. The CDR3 region is CASSEIEGNEQFF. Here the CDR3 DNA reads TGTGCCAGCAGTGAGATCGAGGGCAATGAGCAGTTCTTC. Together with reference TRBV2 and TRBJ2-1, the CDR3 gives the full variable domain: EPEVTQTPSHQVTQMGQEVILRCVPISNHLYFYWYRQILGQKVEFLVSFYNNEISEKSEIFDDQFSVERPDGSNFTLKIRSTKLEDSAMYFCASSEIEGNEQFFGPGTRLTVL.

J is TRBJ2-5 and V is TRBV6-2 or TRBV6-3; D possibly corresponds to TRBD1 (6 bases). Germline V gene sequence: CDR1 MNHEY, CDR2 SVGEGT. Trimming stripped 2 bases from V and 5 bases from J, with 15 bases between. The length of the CDR3 is 15 residues. Written as DNA, the CDR3 is TGTGCCAGCAGTTACGCGACAGGTTTCGAGGAGACCCAGTACTTC. It translates to CASSYATGFEETQYF.

The V call is TRBV10-1, the J call TRBJ2-1; D gene ambiguous. With 2 bases removed from V and 4 bases from J, the gap between germline ends came to 6 bases. The CDR3 sequence is 13 residues long. The V gene's germline CDR1 is WNHNN and CDR2 SYGVQD (reference sequence). CDR3 protein: CASSEAGYNEQFF. The CDR3 DNA reads as TGCGCCAGCAGTGAGGCAGGATACAATGAGCAGTTCTTC.

The chain has TRBV6-6 and TRBJ2-3; 7 bases line up with TRBD1. The CDR3 has 17 amino acids. Looked up from germline, CDR1 is MNHNY and CDR2 is SVGAGI (reference sequence). Germline trimming cut 5 bases from V and 0 bases from J; bases unmatched to any gene: 11. CDR3 protein: CASSPRPDRASTDTQYF. CDR3 bases: TGTGCCAGCAGTCCAAGGCCCGACAGGGCTAGCACAGATACGCAGTATTTT.

This chain links TRBV9 with TRBJ1-2; 8 positions agree with TRBD1. In germline, CDR1 is SGDLS, CDR2 YYNGEE. The CDR3 is 15 residues long. The V and J ends lost 0 bases and 8 bases, in that order; junction bases with no gene match: 9. The CDR3 spells CASSVAETGAPGYTF. The CDR3, as DNA: TGTGCCAGCAGCGTAGCGGAGACAGGGGCTCCCGGCTACACCTTC.

Only one count was recorded for this clone. This rearrangement joins TRBV10-1 to TRBJ1-5; 9 nucleotides agree with TRBD1. CDR3 length equals 16 residues. Germline assignment: CDR1 WNHNN and CDR2 SYGVQD (reference sequence). The V gene end was trimmed by 6 bases and the J gene end by 5 bases; junction bases not matched to a gene: 11. This CDR3 is CASRGQGRDYDQPQHF. The CDR3 DNA reads TGCGCCAGCAGGGGACAGGGAAGGGATTACGATCAGCCCCAGCATTTT.

The chain recombines TRBV2 with TRBJ1-3; no firm D call. The V end was cut by 3 bases, the J end by 0 bases, with 12 bases between. CDR1 and CDR2 from the germline V gene are SNHLY and FYNNEI. There are 16 residues in the CDR3. The CDR3 bases are TGTGCCAGCAGTGATGAAACACTAGACTCTGGAAACACCATATATTTT. It is translated as CASSDETLDSGNTIYF.

This clone was detected only once. The chain couples TRBV19 to TRBJ2-1; TRBD1 agrees at 10 bases. The CDR3 extends over 16 amino acids. Trimming took 7 bases from V and 6 from J; bases not matched to a gene: 12. Germline CDR1 is LNHDA and CDR2 is SQIVND (reference sequence). CDR3 protein: CASTNPGQGVVNEQFF. Written as DNA, the CDR3 is TGTGCCAGTACCAATCCCGGACAGGGGGTCGTCAATGAGCAGTTCTTC.

This clone was seen a few times. This chain links TRBV13 with TRBJ2-7, with 7 bases lining up with TRBD1. From germline, CDR1 is PRHDT and CDR2 FYEKMQ (reference sequence). Trimming at V came to 2 bases and at J to 3 bases, leaving 7 bases not matched to a gene. The CDR3 runs to 15 residues. The CDR3 reads CASSLRGQEGYEQYF. CDR3 coding DNA: TGTGCCAGCAGCTTAAGGGGGCAGGAAGGCTACGAGCAGTACTTC.

This clone is a singleton in its sample. The V and J genes are TRBV13 and TRBJ2-5, with D perhaps TRBD1 (6 bases). In germline, CDR1 is PRHDT, CDR2 FYEKMQ (reference sequence). Between the trimmed V and J ends, which lost 2 bases and 2 bases, there was a span of 12 bases. The CDR3 runs to 15 residues. CDR3 amino acids: CASSLLGGAQETQYF. DNA of the CDR3: TGTGCCAGCAGCTTACTAGGGGGTGCACAAGAGACCCAGTACTTC. Variable domain in full (rest from reference TRBV13 and TRBJ2-5): AAGVIQSPRHLIKEKRETATLKCYPIPRHDTVYWYQQGPGQDPQFLISFYEKMQSDKGSIPDRFSAQQFSDYHSELNMSSLELGDSALYFCASSLLGGAQETQYFGPGTRLLVL.

V is TRBV9 and J is TRBJ1-5; the D is unclear. V was trimmed by 4 bases and J by 8 bases, leaving 16 bases between them. The germline V gene encodes CDR1 SGDLS and CDR2 YYNGEE. The CDR3 contains 14 residues. The CDR3 DNA follows: TGTGCCAGCAGCCCCGGCGCCTCAGTTGAGCCCCAGCATTTT. As protein: CASSPGASVEPQHF.

V usage is TRBV5-4 and J usage is TRBJ1-4; 8 bases line up with TRBD1. CDR1 and CDR2 from the germline V gene are SGHNT and YYREEE (reference sequence). Unmatched junction bases numbered 1, after V lost 0 bases and J lost 0 bases. This CDR3 has 16 amino acids. This CDR3 reads CASSLGQGSTNEKLFF. In nucleotides, the CDR3 is TGTGCCAGCAGCTTGGGACAGGGGTCAACTAATGAAAAACTGTTTTTT.

This chain joins TRBV18 and TRBJ1-3; TRBD1 matches at 9 bases. J was trimmed by 3 bases and V by 3 bases; bases with no gene match: 6. Germline CDR1 KGHSH, CDR2 LQKENI. The CDR3 contains 16 residues. CDR3: CASSPLGQGSGNTIYF. CDR3 sequence (DNA): TGTGCCAGCTCACCGCTGGGACAGGGAAGTGGAAACACCATATATTTT.

V and J are TRBV4-3 and TRBJ2-3; 7 bases line up with TRBD1. Losses at the gene ends were 2 bases for V and 4 bases for J; bases not matched to a gene: 0. Per germline, CDR1 LGHNA and CDR2 YSLEER. The CDR3 runs to 13 residues. In nucleotides, the CDR3 is TGCGCCAGCAGCCAACAGGGGGCAGATACGCAGTATTTT. Translating gives CASSQQGADTQYF.

The V call is TRBV7-2, the J call TRBJ2-3; D not resolved. The germline V gene encodes CDR1 SGHTA and CDR2 FQGNSA. The CDR3 loop spans 14 amino acids. The V end lost 1 base, the J end lost 1 base, and 6 bases lay between the germline ends. The CDR3, as DNA: TGTGCCAGCAGCTTAGATGGCCGCACAGATACGCAGTATTTT. It translates to CASSLDGRTDTQYF. The full variable domain, completed using reference TRBV7-2 and TRBJ2-3, is GAGVSQSPSNKVTEKGKDVELRCDPISGHTALYWYRQSLGQGLEFLIYFQGNSAPDKSGLPSDRFSAERTGGSVSTLTIQRTQQEDSAVYLCASSLDGRTDTQYFGPGTRLTVL.

The chain is built from TRBV19 and TRBJ1-1; possible D gene TRBD1, 6 bases. V lost 5 bases and J 6 bases, leaving 13 bases between the germline ends. Germline assignment: CDR1 LNHDA and CDR2 SQIVND (reference sequence). This CDR3 spans 13 amino acids. CDR3 protein: CASSVQGTPEAFF. CDR3 DNA: TGTGCCAGTAGTGTTCAGGGGACCCCTGAAGCTTTCTTT.

V is TRBV5-6 and J is TRBJ2-1, with 7 bases that match TRBD2. Germline values: CDR1 SGHDT, CDR2 YYEEEE. The CDR3 contains 15 residues. Trimming removed 4 bases from V and 1 base from J; junction bases left unmatched: 5. CDR3 sequence (DNA): TGTGCCAGCAGCGCGGGGGTGGGTTCCTACAATGAGCAGTTCTTC. It specifies CASSAGVGSYNEQFF.

This chain connects TRBV10-3 to TRBJ2-7; 9 nucleotides match TRBD1. The CDR3 length is 17 residues. Germline CDR1 reads ENHRY; CDR2 reads SYGVKD. V gave up 0 bases and J gave up 3 bases; unmatched junction bases: 9. CDR3: CAISESIWGTGSYEQYF. The CDR3 DNA is TGTGCCATCAGTGAGTCGATCTGGGGGACAGGGAGCTACGAGCAGTACTTC.

The V call is TRBV7-8, the J call TRBJ1-5; D is unclear. The ends were cut back, 0 bases at V and 0 bases at J, with 9 bases in the middle. This CDR3 has 16 amino acids. The germline V gene has CDR1 SGHVS and CDR2 FQNEAQ. CDR3 region: CASSLATLHSNQPQHF. CDR3 nucleotide sequence: TGTGCCAGCAGCTTAGCTACCCTACATAGCAATCAGCCCCAGCATTTT.

The chain carries TRBV3-1 (or the pseudogene TRBV3-2) and TRBJ2-2; a possible D gene is TRBD2 (5 bases). The germline V gene has CDR1 LGHDT and CDR2 YNNKEL (reference sequence). V lost 1 base to trimming and J lost 4 bases, with 13 bases between them. CDR3 size: 16 residues. The CDR3 region is CASSQGHPGSTGELFF. CDR3 DNA: TGTGCCAGCAGCCAAGGTCACCCGGGGAGCACCGGGGAGCTGTTTTTT.

The rearrangement uses TRBV5-1 and TRBJ1-1; 8 nucleotides align to TRBD1. V lost 6 bases and J lost 2; bases outside the gene matches: 6. The CDR3 has 14 amino acids. The germline V gene encodes CDR1 SGHRS and CDR2 YFSETQ. Here the CDR3 DNA reads TGCGCCAGCACCCTCGGGACAGGTAACACTGAAGCTTTCTTT. This codes for CASTLGTGNTEAFF.

V usage is TRBV11-2 and J usage is TRBJ2-1; 7 bases are shared with TRBD1. Trimming cost V 5 bases and J 8 bases; bases outside gene matches: 6. Germline V gene sequence: CDR1 SGHAT, CDR2 FQNNGV. The CDR3 runs to 13 residues. In DNA form, the CDR3 reads TGTGCCAGCAGCCGTGGACAGGCCGATGAGCAGTTCTTC. Protein: CASSRGQADEQFF.